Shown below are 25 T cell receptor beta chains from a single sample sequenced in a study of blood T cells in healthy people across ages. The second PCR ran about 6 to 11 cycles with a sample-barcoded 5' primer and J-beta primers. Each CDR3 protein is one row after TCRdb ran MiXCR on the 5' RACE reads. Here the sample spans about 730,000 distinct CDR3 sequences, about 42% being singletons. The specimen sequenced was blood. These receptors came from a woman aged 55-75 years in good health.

CDR3 loop: CASSQDNPRGLRTDTQYF. In nucleotides, the CDR3 is TGCGCCAGCAGCCAAGATAACCCACGGGGGTTGAGGACAGATACGCAGTATTTT. V gene TRBV4-3 combines with J gene TRBJ2-3; D perhaps matches TRBD2 (6 bases). Between the trimmed V and J ends, which lost 0 bases and 3 bases, there was a span of 19 bases. Germline CDR1 reads LGHNA; CDR2 reads YSLEER. CDR3 length: 18 amino acids.

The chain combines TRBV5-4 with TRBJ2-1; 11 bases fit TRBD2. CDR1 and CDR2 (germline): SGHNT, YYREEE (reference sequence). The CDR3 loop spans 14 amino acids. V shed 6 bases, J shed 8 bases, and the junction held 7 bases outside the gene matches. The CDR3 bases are TGTGCCAGCACGGAACTAGCGGGGGAGGATGAGCAGTTCTTC. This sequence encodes CASTELAGEDEQFF. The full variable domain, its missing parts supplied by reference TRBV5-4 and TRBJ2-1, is ETGVTQSPTHLIKTRGQQVTLRCSSQSGHNTVSWYQQALGQGPQFIFQYYREEENGRGNFPPRFSGLQFPNYSSELNVNALELDDSALYLCASTELAGEDEQFFGPGTRLTVL.

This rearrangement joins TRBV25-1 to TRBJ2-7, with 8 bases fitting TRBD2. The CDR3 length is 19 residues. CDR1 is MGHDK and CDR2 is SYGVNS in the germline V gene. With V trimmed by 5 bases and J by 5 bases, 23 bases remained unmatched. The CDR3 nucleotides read TGTGCCAGCAGTCCCGCCCCTGTGAATCCCGGACTAGCCAGTGACGAGCAGTACTTC. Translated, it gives CASSPAPVNPGLASDEQYF.

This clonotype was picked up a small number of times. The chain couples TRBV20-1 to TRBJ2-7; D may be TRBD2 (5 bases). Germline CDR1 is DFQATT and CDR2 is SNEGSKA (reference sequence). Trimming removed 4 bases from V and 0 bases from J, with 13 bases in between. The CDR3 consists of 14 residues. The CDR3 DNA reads TGCAGTGCTACAAAGCGGATGAGCTCCTACGAGCAGTACTTC. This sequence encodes CSATKRMSSYEQYF.

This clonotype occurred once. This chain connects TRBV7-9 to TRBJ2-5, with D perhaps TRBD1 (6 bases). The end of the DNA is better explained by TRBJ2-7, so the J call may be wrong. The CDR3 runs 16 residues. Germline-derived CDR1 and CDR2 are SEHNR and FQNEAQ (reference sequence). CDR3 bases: TGTGCCAGCAGCTTAGCTGAACTCACAGGGCAACACGAGCAGTACTTC. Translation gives CASSLAELTGQHEQYF.

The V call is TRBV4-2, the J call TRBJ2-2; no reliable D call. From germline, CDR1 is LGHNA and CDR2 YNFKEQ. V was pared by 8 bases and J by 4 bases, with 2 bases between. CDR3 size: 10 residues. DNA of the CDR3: TGTGCCAGCCTCACCGGGGAGCTGTTTTTT. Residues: CASLTGELFF.

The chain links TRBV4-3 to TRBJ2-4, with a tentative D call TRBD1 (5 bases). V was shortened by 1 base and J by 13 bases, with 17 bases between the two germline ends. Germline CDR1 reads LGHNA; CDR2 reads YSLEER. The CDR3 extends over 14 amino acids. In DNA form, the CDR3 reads TGCGCCAGCAGCCAAGGAAGCACAGGACGTGAGCAGTACTTC. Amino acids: CASSQGSTGREQYF.

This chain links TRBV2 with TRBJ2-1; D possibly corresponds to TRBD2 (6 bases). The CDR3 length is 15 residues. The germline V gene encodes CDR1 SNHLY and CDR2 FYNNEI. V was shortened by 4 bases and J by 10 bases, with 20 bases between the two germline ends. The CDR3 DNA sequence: TGTGCCAGCAGTGGACCCGGGACCGGGACTTACGAGCAGTTCTTC. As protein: CASSGPGTGTYEQFF.

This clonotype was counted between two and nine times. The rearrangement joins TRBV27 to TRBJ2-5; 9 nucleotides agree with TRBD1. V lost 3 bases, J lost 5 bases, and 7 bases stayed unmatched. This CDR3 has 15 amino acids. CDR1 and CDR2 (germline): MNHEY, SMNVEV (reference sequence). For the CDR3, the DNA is TGTGCCAGCAGTTTGGGACAGGGACGAGGGGAGACCCAGTACTTC. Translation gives CASSLGQGRGETQYF.

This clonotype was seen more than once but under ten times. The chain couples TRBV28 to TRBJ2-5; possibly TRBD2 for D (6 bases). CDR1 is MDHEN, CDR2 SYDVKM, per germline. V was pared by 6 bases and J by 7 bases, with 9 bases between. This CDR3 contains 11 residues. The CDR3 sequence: CASSGTSTQYF. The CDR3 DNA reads TGTGCCAGCAGCGGGACTTCGACCCAGTACTTC.

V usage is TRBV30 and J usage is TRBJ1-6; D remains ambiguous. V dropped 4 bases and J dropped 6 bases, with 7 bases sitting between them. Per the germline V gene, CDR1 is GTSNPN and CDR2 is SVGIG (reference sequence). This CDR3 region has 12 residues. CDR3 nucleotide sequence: TGTGCCTGGAACAGTGGTAATTCACCCCTCCACTTT. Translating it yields CAWNSGNSPLHF.

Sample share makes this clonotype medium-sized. The DNA for the CDR3 is TGTGCCAGCAGCATTCGCGAGACAGGAATGAACACTGAAGCTTTCTTT. Its translation: CASSIRETGMNTEAFF. V and J are TRBV7-3 and TRBJ1-1, with D possibly matching TRBD1 (6 bases). The germline V and J ends were trimmed by 5 bases and 0 bases, with 16 bases remaining between them. The CDR3 consists of 16 residues. Germline CDR1 SGHTA, CDR2 FQGTGA.

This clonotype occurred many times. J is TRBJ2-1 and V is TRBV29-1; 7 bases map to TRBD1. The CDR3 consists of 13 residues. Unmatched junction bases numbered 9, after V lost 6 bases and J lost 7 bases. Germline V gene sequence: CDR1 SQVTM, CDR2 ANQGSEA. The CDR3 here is CSVVDRRSNEQFF. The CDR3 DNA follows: TGCAGCGTCGTGGACAGGCGTTCAAATGAGCAGTTCTTC.

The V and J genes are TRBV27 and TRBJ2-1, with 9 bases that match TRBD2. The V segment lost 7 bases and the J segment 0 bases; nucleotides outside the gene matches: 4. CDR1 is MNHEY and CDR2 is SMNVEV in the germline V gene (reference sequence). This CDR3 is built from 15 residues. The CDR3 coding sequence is TGTGCCAGCATGGCGGGAGGGAGCTCCTACAATGAGCAGTTCTTC. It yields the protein CASMAGGSSYNEQFF.

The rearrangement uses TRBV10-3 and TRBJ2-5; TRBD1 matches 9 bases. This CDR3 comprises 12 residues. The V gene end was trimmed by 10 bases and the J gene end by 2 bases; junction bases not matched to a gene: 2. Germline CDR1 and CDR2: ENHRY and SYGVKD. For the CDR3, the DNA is TGTGCCACCGGACAGGGGCAAGAGACCCAGTACTTC. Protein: CATGQGQETQYF.

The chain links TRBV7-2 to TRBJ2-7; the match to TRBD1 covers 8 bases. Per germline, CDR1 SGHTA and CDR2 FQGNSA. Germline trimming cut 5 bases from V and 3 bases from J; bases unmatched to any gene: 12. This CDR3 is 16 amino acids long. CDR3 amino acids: CASSTSPTGVNYEQYF. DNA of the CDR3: TGTGCCAGCAGCACTTCACCGACAGGGGTAAACTACGAGCAGTACTTC.

CDR3 sequence: CASSFAGATYEQYF. CDR3 nucleotide sequence: TGTGCCAGCAGCTTTGCCGGGGCCACCTACGAGCAGTACTTC. This sequence joins TRBV5-5 and TRBJ2-7; D tentatively reads TRBD1 or TRBD2 (5 bases each). The CDR3 is made up of 14 amino acids. Looked up from germline, CDR1 is SGHKS and CDR2 is YYEKEE (reference sequence). Trimming cost V 2 bases and J 2 bases, with 11 bases left between them.

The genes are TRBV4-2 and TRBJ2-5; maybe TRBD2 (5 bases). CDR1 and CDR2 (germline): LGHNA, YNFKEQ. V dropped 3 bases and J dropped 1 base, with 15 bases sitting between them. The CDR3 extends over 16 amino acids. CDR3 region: CASSHQEGRVQETQYF. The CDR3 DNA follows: TGTGCCAGCAGCCACCAAGAAGGGCGGGTCCAAGAGACCCAGTACTTC.

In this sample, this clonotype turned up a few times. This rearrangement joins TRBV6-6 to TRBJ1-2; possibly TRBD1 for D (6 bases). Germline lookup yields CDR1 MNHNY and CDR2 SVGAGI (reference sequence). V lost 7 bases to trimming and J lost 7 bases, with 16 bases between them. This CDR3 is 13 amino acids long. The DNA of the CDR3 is TGTGCCAGCATCAACACAGGGTCAGGTGGCTACACCTTC. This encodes CASINTGSGGYTF.

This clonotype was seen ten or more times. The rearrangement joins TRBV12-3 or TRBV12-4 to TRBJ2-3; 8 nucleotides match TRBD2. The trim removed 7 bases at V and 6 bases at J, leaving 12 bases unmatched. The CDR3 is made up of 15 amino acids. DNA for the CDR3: TGTGCCAGCACCCCAAGAGCGGGAGTCTCCGATACGCAGTATTTT. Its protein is CASTPRAGVSDTQYF.

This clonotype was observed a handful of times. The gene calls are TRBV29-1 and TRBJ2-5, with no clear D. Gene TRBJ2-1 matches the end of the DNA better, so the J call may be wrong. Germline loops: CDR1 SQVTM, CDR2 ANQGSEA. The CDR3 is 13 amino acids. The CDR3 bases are TGCAGCGTTGAAAAACAGATCCAAGAGACCCAGTTCTTC. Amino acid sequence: CSVEKQIQETQFF.

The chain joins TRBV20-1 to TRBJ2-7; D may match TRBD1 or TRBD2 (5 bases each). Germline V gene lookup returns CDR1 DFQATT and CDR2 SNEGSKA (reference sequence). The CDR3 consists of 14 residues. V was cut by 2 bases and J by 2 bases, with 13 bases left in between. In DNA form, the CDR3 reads TGCAGTGCTAGAACCGGGACCCATACCTACGAGCAGTACTTC. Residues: CSARTGTHTYEQYF.

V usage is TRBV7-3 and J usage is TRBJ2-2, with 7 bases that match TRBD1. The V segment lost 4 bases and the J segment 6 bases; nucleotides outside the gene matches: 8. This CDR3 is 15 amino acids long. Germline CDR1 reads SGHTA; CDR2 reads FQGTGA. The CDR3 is CASSSQQGQAGELFF. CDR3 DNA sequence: TGTGCCAGCAGCTCCCAACAGGGGCAGGCCGGGGAGCTGTTTTTT.

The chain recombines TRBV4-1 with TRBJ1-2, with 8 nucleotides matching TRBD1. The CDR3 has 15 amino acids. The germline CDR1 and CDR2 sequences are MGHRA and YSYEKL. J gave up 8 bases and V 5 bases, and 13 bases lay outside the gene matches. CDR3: CASSYGAGGLEGYTF. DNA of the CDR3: TGCGCCAGCAGCTATGGGGCAGGGGGCTTGGAAGGCTACACCTTC.

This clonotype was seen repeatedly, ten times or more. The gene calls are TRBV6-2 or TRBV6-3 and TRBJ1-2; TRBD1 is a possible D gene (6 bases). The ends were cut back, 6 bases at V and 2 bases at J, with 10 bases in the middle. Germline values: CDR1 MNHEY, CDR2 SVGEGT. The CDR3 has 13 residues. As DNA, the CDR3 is TGTGCCAGCAGGCGACAGGCAAACTATGGCTACACCTTC. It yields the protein CASRRQANYGYTF.